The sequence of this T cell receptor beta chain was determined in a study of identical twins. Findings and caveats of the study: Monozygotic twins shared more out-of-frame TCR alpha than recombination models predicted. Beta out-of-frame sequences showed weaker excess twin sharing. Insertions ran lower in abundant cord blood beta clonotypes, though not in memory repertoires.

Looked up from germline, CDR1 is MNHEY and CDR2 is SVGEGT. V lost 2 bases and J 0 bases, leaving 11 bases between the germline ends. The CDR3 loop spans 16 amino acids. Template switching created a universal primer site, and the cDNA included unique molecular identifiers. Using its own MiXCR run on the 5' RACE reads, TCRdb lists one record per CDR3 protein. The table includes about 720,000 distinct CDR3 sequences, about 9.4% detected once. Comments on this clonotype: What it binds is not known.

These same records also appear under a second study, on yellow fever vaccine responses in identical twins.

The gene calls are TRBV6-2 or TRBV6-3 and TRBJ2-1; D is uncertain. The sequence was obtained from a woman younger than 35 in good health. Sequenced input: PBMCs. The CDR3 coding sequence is TGTGCCAGCAGTTACGGGCCCTTCAACTCCTACAATGAGCAGTTCTTC. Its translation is CASSYGPFNSYNEQFF.